These 32 T cell receptor beta chains originate from one sample sequenced in a study of blood T cell repertoires in COVID-19. TCRdb's copy holds only in-frame clones and misses some; the assay was immunoSEQ multiplex PCR. The repertoire consists of 250,000 or so clones, with about 80% occurring once and the leading ten covering roughly 9.8%. The sequencing sample was made of peripheral blood. These receptors all stem from a man older than 75 with acute or convalescent COVID-19.

V usage is TRBV2 and J usage is TRBJ1-5, with D uncertain. V lost 6 bases to trimming and J lost 7 bases, with 22 bases between them. The CDR3 consists of 16 residues. CDR1 and CDR2 (germline): SNHLY, FYNNEI. CDR3 bases: TGTGCCAGCAGATCGAAAAGGGAGACGGGAGGACAGCCCCAGCATTTT. Encoded protein: CASRSKRETGGQPQHF.

The gene calls are TRBV6-2 or TRBV6-3 and TRBJ2-2; tentative D call: TRBD1 (5 bases). The germline CDR1 and CDR2 sequences are MNHEY and SVGEGT. CDR3 size: 15 residues. V was trimmed by 2 bases and J by 5 bases, leaving 12 bases between them. CDR3 DNA: TGTGCCAGCAGTTACGGTGTCTCAGGGACCGGGGAGCTGTTTTTT. As protein: CASSYGVSGTGELFF.

The chain combines TRBV11-2 with TRBJ1-4; TRBD1 agrees at 8 bases. The CDR3 spans 13 residues. Germline CDR1 and CDR2: SGHAT and FQNNGV. V was clipped by 7 bases and J by 7 bases; unmatched bases: 5. The DNA for the CDR3 is TGTGCCAGCATCAGGGGGCCGGGTGAAAAACTGTTTTTT. This translates into CASIRGPGEKLFF.

V usage is TRBV19 and J usage is TRBJ1-1; no clear D. Looked up from germline, CDR1 is LNHDA and CDR2 is SQIVND (reference sequence). This CDR3 is 14 amino acids long. The V gene lost 3 bases and the J gene lost 4 bases, with 12 bases spanning the gap. CDR3 nucleotide sequence: TGTGCCAGTAGTATGCGGGGTGGAGGCACTGAAGCTTTCTTT. Protein sequence: CASSMRGGGTEAFF.

The V gene is TRBV5-1, the J gene TRBJ1-6, with D tentatively TRBD1 (5 bases). Per the germline V gene, CDR1 is SGHRS and CDR2 is YFSETQ. The CDR3 extends over 15 amino acids. V was pared by 0 bases and J by 7 bases, with 11 bases between. CDR3 DNA: TGCGCCAGCAGCTTGGCCCAGGGAGGGAATTCACCCCTCCACTTT. Translation: CASSLAQGGNSPLHF.

This chain links TRBV4-1 with TRBJ2-7; 9 bases agree with TRBD1. The CDR3 consists of 18 residues. Losses at the gene ends were 4 bases for V and 0 bases for J; bases not matched to a gene: 13. The germline gives CDR1 MGHRA, CDR2 YSYEKL. CDR3 residues: CASSRGPWGTGFSYEQYF. As DNA, the CDR3 is TGCGCCAGCAGCCGAGGCCCATGGGGGACAGGGTTCTCCTACGAGCAGTACTTC.

The chain recombines TRBV4-2 with TRBJ2-1; 7 bases line up with TRBD2. Trimming cost V 0 bases and J 7 bases; bases outside gene matches: 6. The CDR3 consists of 15 residues. Germline V lookup: CDR1 LGHNA, CDR2 YNFKEQ. The chain's CDR3 is CASSQDLGGWNEQFF. CDR3 bases: TGTGCCAGCAGCCAAGATCTCGGGGGGTGGAATGAGCAGTTCTTC.

This clone was counted a single time. The chain joins TRBV18 to TRBJ1-4, with D unresolved. This CDR3 is built from 15 residues. CDR1 and CDR2 (germline): KGHSH, LQKENI. V dropped 5 bases and J dropped 1 base, with 11 bases sitting between them. The CDR3 sequence: CASSNLAGTNEKLFF. CDR3 coding DNA: TGTGCCAGCTCAAATCTGGCGGGAACTAATGAAAAACTGTTTTTT.

This chain links TRBV2 with TRBJ2-2; the D gene is possibly TRBD1 (6 bases). V was shortened by 7 bases and J by 7 bases, with 10 bases between the two germline ends. Germline CDR1 SNHLY, CDR2 FYNNEI. The CDR3 extends over 12 amino acids. CDR3 coding DNA: TGTGCCAGCACCGGGACACTCGGGGAGCTGTTTTTT. It is translated as CASTGTLGELFF.

This sequence joins TRBV6-4 and TRBJ2-1, with D maybe TRBD1 (5 bases). Trimming pared 2 bases from V and 5 bases from J, leaving 13 bases between. Germline CDR1 and CDR2: MRHNA and SNTAGT. This CDR3 has 15 residues. The chain's CDR3 is CASSDGAGLNNEQFF. In DNA, the CDR3 is TGTGCCAGCAGTGACGGGGCAGGCCTCAACAATGAGCAGTTCTTC.

This clone was recorded once. The CDR3 spells CASSPPGGFALDTQYF. The DNA for the CDR3 is TGTGCCAGCAGCCCGCCAGGGGGATTCGCTTTGGATACGCAGTATTTT. The chain has TRBV14 and TRBJ2-3, with TRBD1 identical over 7 bases. Germline trimming cut 4 bases from V and 6 bases from J; bases unmatched to any gene: 13. The CDR3 spans 16 residues. Germline lookup yields CDR1 SGHDN and CDR2 FVKESK.

The genes are TRBV24-1 and TRBJ1-1, with TRBD1 matching over 10 bases. Germline V lookup: CDR1 KGHDR, CDR2 SFDVKD. V lost 7 bases and J lost 1; bases outside the gene matches: 11. CDR3 size: 17 residues. The CDR3 loop reads CATRAPPGQGSNTEAFF. The CDR3 nucleotides are TGTGCCACCAGAGCTCCTCCGGGACAGGGGTCGAACACTGAAGCTTTCTTT.

The chain has TRBV5-1 and TRBJ2-2, with 7 bases matching TRBD1. CDR3 length: 18 residues. Germline V gene lookup returns CDR1 SGHRS and CDR2 YFSETQ. J lost 1 base, V lost 2 bases, and 11 bases had no gene match. The CDR3 reads CASSFLTGAAQNTGELFF. The CDR3 DNA is TGCGCCAGCAGCTTTCTCACAGGGGCGGCGCAGAACACCGGGGAGCTGTTTTTT.

The genes are TRBV11-2 and TRBJ2-3; 10 positions agree with TRBD2. The germline V gene encodes CDR1 SGHAT and CDR2 FQNNGV. V lost 5 bases to trimming and J lost 4 bases; unmatched junction nucleotides: 6. The CDR3 is 15 residues long. CDR3 protein: CASSRLGTSADTQYF. In DNA, the CDR3 is TGTGCCAGCAGCCGCCTCGGGACTAGCGCAGATACGCAGTATTTT.

The chain uses TRBV5-8 and TRBJ2-4; 7 nucleotides agree with TRBD2. The CDR3 runs to 19 residues. The germline CDR1 and CDR2 sequences are SGHTS and YDEGEE. The V and J ends lost 0 bases and 0 bases, in that order; junction bases with no gene match: 12. The CDR3 here is CASSLERDRSLLAKNIQYF. The CDR3 DNA reads TGTGCCAGCAGCTTGGAGCGGGATCGAAGCCTTCTAGCCAAAAACATTCAGTACTTC.

The chain links TRBV11-2 to TRBJ1-4; TRBD1 might be the D (6 bases). V was cut by 2 bases and J by 5 bases, with 15 bases left in between. The CDR3 has 16 amino acids. Germline loops: CDR1 SGHAT, CDR2 FQNNGV. In DNA form, the CDR3 reads TGTGCCAGCAGCTTAACAACAGGGTTTAGAAATGAAAAACTGTTTTTT. This gives the protein CASSLTTGFRNEKLFF. The complete variable domain, with remaining parts taken from reference TRBV11-2 and TRBJ1-4, reads EAGVAQSPRYKIIEKRQSVAFWCNPISGHATLYWYQQILGQGPKLLIQFQNNGVVDDSQLPKDRFSAERLKGVDSTLKIQPAKLEDSAVYLCASSLTTGFRNEKLFFGSGTQLSVL.

The gene calls are TRBV18 and TRBJ2-1, with 14 bases aligning to TRBD2. Unmatched junction bases numbered 2, after V lost 3 bases and J lost 1 base. The CDR3 has 17 amino acids. Germline CDR1 KGHSH, CDR2 LQKENI. Here the CDR3 DNA reads TGTGCCAGCTCACCCCGGACTAGCGGGGGGTCCTACAATGAGCAGTTCTTC. Translated, it gives CASSPRTSGGSYNEQFF.

CDR3 loop: CASGRQGNYEQYF. As DNA, the CDR3 is TGTGCCAGTGGACGACAGGGCAACTACGAGCAGTACTTC. The genes are TRBV27 and TRBJ2-7, with 7 bases matching TRBD1. This CDR3 comprises 13 residues. The V gene's germline CDR1 is MNHEY and CDR2 SMNVEV (reference sequence). V lost 9 bases and J lost 3; bases outside the gene matches: 8.

The CDR3 DNA follows: TGTGCCAGCAGCTTAACCTTTACTGGGGCCAACGTCCTGACTTTC. It translates to CASSLTFTGANVLTF. This chain connects TRBV7-3 to TRBJ2-6, with D unclear. V was cut by 0 bases and J by 2 bases, with 5 bases left in between. CDR1 SGHTA and CDR2 FQGTGA come from the germline V gene. The CDR3 consists of 15 residues.

This clone was observed a single time. This chain connects TRBV12-3 or TRBV12-4 to TRBJ2-5, with D possibly matching TRBD2 (5 bases). V was pared by 3 bases and J by 4 bases, with 9 bases between. This CDR3 comprises 13 residues. The CDR3 DNA reads TGTGCCAGCAGTTTCTGGGAGCTAGAGACCCAGTACTTC. This gives the protein CASSFWELETQYF.

This rearrangement joins TRBV5-1 to TRBJ2-1; possible D gene TRBD2, 6 bases. Germline V lookup: CDR1 SGHRS, CDR2 YFSETQ. V lost 0 bases and J 4 bases, leaving 8 bases between the germline ends. The CDR3 spans 14 residues. The chain's CDR3 is CASSLVAGYNEQFF. CDR3 bases: TGCGCCAGCAGCTTGGTGGCGGGGTACAATGAGCAGTTCTTC.

The chain joins TRBV24-1 to TRBJ1-3; 8 bases fit TRBD1. This CDR3 is built from 16 residues. Trimming took 2 bases from V and 2 from J; bases not matched to a gene: 4. The V gene's germline CDR1 is KGHDR and CDR2 SFDVKD. The CDR3 DNA sequence: TGTGCCACCAGTGATTCGGGACAGGTGGCTGGAAACACCATATATTTT. Residues: CATSDSGQVAGNTIYF.

The V call is TRBV2, the J call TRBJ1-5; D might be TRBD1 (5 bases). The CDR3 has 13 amino acids. V was shortened by 1 base and J by 6 bases, with 7 bases between the two germline ends. Germline V lookup: CDR1 SNHLY, CDR2 FYNNEI. CDR3 protein: CASSEGGGQPQHF. The CDR3 DNA sequence: TGTGCCAGCAGTGAAGGGGGCGGTCAGCCCCAGCATTTT. The full variable domain, in which reference TRBV2 and TRBJ1-5 provide the parts outside the CDR3, is EPEVTQTPSHQVTQMGQEVILRCVPISNHLYFYWYRQILGQKVEFLVSFYNNEISEKSEIFDDQFSVERPDGSNFTLKIRSTKLEDSAMYFCASSEGGGQPQHFGDGTRLSIL.

In nucleotides, the CDR3 is TGTGCCAGTCGGGAGGGCCTCCAAGATACGCAGTATTTT. As protein: CASREGLQDTQYF. The genes are TRBV6-5 and TRBJ2-3; TRBD2 agrees at 8 bases. CDR3 length: 13 amino acids. Trimming cost V 9 bases and J 5 bases; bases outside gene matches: 7. Per germline, CDR1 MNHEY and CDR2 SVGAGI.

V is TRBV2 and J is TRBJ1-5; TRBD1 might be the D (6 bases). Germline CDR1 and CDR2: SNHLY and FYNNEI. The length of the CDR3 is 12 residues. Trimming pared 7 bases from V and 3 bases from J, leaving 7 bases between. CDR3 amino acids: CASNRANQPQHF. CDR3 in DNA: TGTGCCAGCAACAGGGCCAATCAGCCCCAGCATTTT.

The V and J genes are TRBV6-5 and TRBJ2-7; 10 bases fit TRBD1. Trimming took 6 bases from V and 3 from J; bases not matched to a gene: 5. Germline V gene data show CDR1 as MNHEY and CDR2 as SVGAGI. The CDR3 contains 14 residues. CDR3 coding DNA: TGTGCCAGCAGGGGACAGGGGCTGGACTACGAGCAGTACTTC. Translation gives CASRGQGLDYEQYF.

Turning to this clone: The junction does not match germline at one end; this may be a read error. The chain recombines TRBV6-5 with TRBJ1-6; D unresolved. The CDR3 runs 11 residues. Per the germline V gene, CDR1 is MNHEY and CDR2 is SVGAGI. The CDR3 DNA reads as TGTGCCAGCAGTGACTCGCGGCCCCTCCACTTT. Translating it yields CASSDSRPLHF.

The CDR3 region has the DNA TGTGCCAGCAGTTTGGGCCTCAGCTCCTATAATTCACCCCTCCACTTT. Its translation: CASSLGLSSYNSPLHF. This chain joins TRBV6-5 and TRBJ1-6; D is unresolved. Germline CDR1 MNHEY, CDR2 SVGAGI. The CDR3 is made up of 16 amino acids. Trimming removed 4 bases from V and 0 bases from J, with 10 bases in between.

For the CDR3, the DNA is TGTGCCAGCAGCTCCAGGACTGATTCTGGAAACACCATATATTTT. This codes for CASSSRTDSGNTIYF. V gene TRBV7-9 combines with J gene TRBJ1-3; no definite D call. The germline V gene encodes CDR1 SEHNR and CDR2 FQNEAQ (reference sequence). The CDR3 is made up of 15 amino acids. The germline V and J ends were trimmed by 4 bases and 1 base, with 11 bases remaining between them.

V is TRBV5-1 and J is TRBJ1-5; D call uncertain. Germline CDR1 reads SGHRS; CDR2 reads YFSETQ. CDR3 length equals 15 residues. The V and J ends lost 9 bases and 0 bases respectively, with 16 bases between them. The CDR3 DNA reads TGCGCCACCTCCAAGGACGGGGATAGCAATCAGCCCCAGCATTTT. Amino acid sequence: CATSKDGDSNQPQHF.

This chain links TRBV5-1 with TRBJ1-4; a weak D match, TRBD1 (5 bases). Germline lookup yields CDR1 SGHRS and CDR2 YFSETQ. The CDR3 loop spans 14 amino acids. V was pared by 4 bases and J by 4 bases, with 11 bases between. The CDR3 DNA reads as TGCGCCAGCAGCACCGACAGAAATAATGAAAAACTGTTTTTT. This codes for CASSTDRNNEKLFF.

The chain has TRBV27 and TRBJ2-1, with a tentative D call TRBD1 (6 bases). The CDR3 has 15 amino acids. Trimming removed 7 bases from V and 7 bases from J, with 20 bases in between. Germline CDR1 is MNHEY and CDR2 is SMNVEV (reference sequence). CDR3 nucleotides: TGTGCCAGCAATCCCCGGACAGTCCCCAGTAATGAGCAGTTCTTC. Its translation is CASNPRTVPSNEQFF.